The next 24 T cell receptor beta chains were all read from a single sample in a study of shared clonotypes between healthy human individuals. Sequencing was performed with immunoSEQ multiplex PCR; in TCRdb, only in-frame clones are kept and a portion is missing. The sample has fewer than 3 million clones; around 90% are singletons. Material for sequencing was naive CD4+ T cells from PBMCs. Specified subset: CD45RA+ positively selected. Source of these receptors: a man between 18 and 35 years old in good health. Some clones in this sample may be carry-over from other donors' samples.

This rearrangement joins TRBV19 to TRBJ2-3; D unclear. Germline lookup yields CDR1 LNHDA and CDR2 SQIVND (reference sequence). This CDR3 has 13 residues. Trimming took off 4 bases at V and 2 bases at J, with 7 bases between the two ends. CDR3 sequence (DNA): TGTGCCAGTAGTAACAGAGACACAGATACGCAGTATTTT. This encodes CASSNRDTDTQYF.

The chain links TRBV9 to TRBJ2-3; TRBD2 might be the D (5 bases). CDR1 and CDR2 from the germline V gene are SGDLS and YYNGEE. The CDR3 runs 16 residues. V dropped 0 bases and J dropped 1 base, with 12 bases sitting between them. The CDR3 region is CASSVAGSVGTDTQYF. CDR3 bases: TGTGCCAGCAGCGTAGCGGGTAGCGTTGGCACAGATACGCAGTATTTT.

V gene TRBV7-2 combines with J gene TRBJ1-3, with 8 bases fitting TRBD1. The CDR3 consists of 15 residues. Losses at the gene ends were 4 bases for V and 4 bases for J; bases not matched to a gene: 6. The germline V gene has CDR1 SGHTA and CDR2 FQGNSA. CDR3 nucleotide sequence: TGTGCCAGCAGCTCTGGACAGGGCAAAGGAAACACCATATATTTT. Protein: CASSSGQGKGNTIYF.

The chain is built from TRBV19 and TRBJ2-2; a weak D match, TRBD1 (5 bases). Trimming pared 4 bases from V and 5 bases from J, leaving 11 bases between. CDR3 size: 14 residues. Germline V gene sequence: CDR1 LNHDA, CDR2 SQIVND (reference sequence). CDR3 DNA sequence: TGTGCCAGTAGTACAACCAGGGTTACCGGGGAGCTGTTTTTT. Amino acid sequence: CASSTTRVTGELFF.

The J gene is TRBJ2-2, the V gene TRBV10-3; perhaps TRBD2 as D (5 bases). This CDR3 is built from 14 residues. Germline CDR1 reads ENHRY; CDR2 reads SYGVKD. V lost 4 bases and J lost 4, with 10 bases in between. The CDR3 reads CAISASGGTGELFF. CDR3 DNA: TGTGCCATCAGTGCCTCAGGAGGCACCGGGGAGCTGTTTTTT.

The rearrangement joins TRBV9 to TRBJ2-7; a possible D gene is TRBD2 (5 bases). V lost 4 bases to trimming and J lost 5 bases, with 16 bases between them. This CDR3 is built from 14 residues. Germline assignment: CDR1 SGDLS and CDR2 YYNGEE. The CDR3 loop is CASSQRGTGDEQYF. The CDR3 DNA follows: TGTGCCAGCAGCCAACGGGGAACGGGTGACGAGCAGTACTTC.

The chain joins TRBV11-3 to TRBJ2-5, with 7 bases aligning to TRBD1. With V trimmed by 4 bases and J by 3 bases, 8 bases remained unmatched. CDR3 size: 15 residues. The germline CDR1 and CDR2 sequences are SGHNT and YENEEA. DNA for the CDR3: TGTGCCAGCAGCTCTGGGGACAGCAATAAAGAGACCCAGTACTTC. Residues: CASSSGDSNKETQYF.

In DNA form, the CDR3 reads TGTGCCACCCTACGGGGAAGAGGCCCTAATGAAAAACTGTTTTTT. Residues: CATLRGRGPNEKLFF. The V call is TRBV28, the J call TRBJ1-4; D call uncertain. The CDR3 runs to 15 residues. V was trimmed by 10 bases and J by 3 bases, leaving 18 bases between them. Germline-derived CDR1 and CDR2 are MDHEN and SYDVKM.

This chain uses TRBV19 with TRBJ2-7; 13 nucleotides match TRBD2. The CDR3 is made up of 16 amino acids. Germline CDR1 reads LNHDA; CDR2 reads SQIVND (reference sequence). V lost 4 bases to trimming and J lost 1 base; unmatched junction nucleotides: 4. CDR3 loop: CASSTQGLAGSYEQYF. CDR3 nucleotide sequence: TGTGCCAGTAGTACGCAGGGACTAGCGGGGTCCTACGAGCAGTACTTC.

This clone has only one observation. This chain uses TRBV28 with TRBJ2-7; D is undetermined. Germline CDR1 MDHEN, CDR2 SYDVKM. This CDR3 is built from 11 residues. Deletions cut 6 bases from V and 7 bases from J, with 10 bases between. CDR3 sequence: CASRFVGEQYF. CDR3 DNA sequence: TGTGCCAGCAGGTTTGTCGGAGAGCAGTACTTC.

This clone was seen just once. The chain links TRBV5-8 to TRBJ2-7; TRBD1 is a possible D gene (6 bases). CDR1 SGHTS and CDR2 YDEGEE come from the germline V gene. The CDR3 runs to 14 residues. V was clipped by 4 bases and J by 1 base, with 12 bases between them. CDR3 protein: CASSAYRVSYEQYF. CDR3 nucleotides: TGTGCCAGCAGCGCATACAGGGTTTCCTACGAGCAGTACTTC. Looking up the rest from reference TRBV5-8 and TRBJ2-7 gives the full variable domain: EAGVTQSPTHLIKTRGQQATLRCSPISGHTSVYWYQQALGLGLQFLLWYDEGEERNRGNFPPRFSGRQFPNYSSELNVNALELEDSALYLCASSAYRVSYEQYFGPGTRLTVT.

The rearrangement links TRBV5-1 to TRBJ2-7; 7 nucleotides align to TRBD2. Looked up from germline, CDR1 is SGHRS and CDR2 is YFSETQ. The CDR3 sequence is 15 residues long. Trimming took 2 bases from V and 0 from J; bases not matched to a gene: 5. The CDR3 coding sequence is TGCGCCAGCAGCTTACTGGGGGGGAGCTCCTACGAGCAGTACTTC. This translates into CASSLLGGSSYEQYF.

This clone was found a few times. The CDR3 DNA sequence: TGTGCCAGCAGACCGTCCGGGACAGGGAAGGGCTACACCTTC. It codes for CASRPSGTGKGYTF. V is TRBV28 and J is TRBJ1-2, with TRBD1 matching 9 bases. V dropped 6 bases and J dropped 8; count of bases not matched to a gene: 10. CDR1 and CDR2 from the germline V gene are MDHEN and SYDVKM. The CDR3 covers 14 residues.

The chain links TRBV29-1 to TRBJ2-2; TRBD2 matches 8 bases. Unmatched junction bases numbered 6, after V lost 4 bases and J lost 5 bases. CDR3 length: 14 amino acids. CDR1 and CDR2 from the germline V gene are SQVTM and ANQGSEA. In nucleotides, the CDR3 is TGCAGCGTTGCGGCGGGAGGCGGGACCGGGGAGCTGTTTTTT. It translates to CSVAAGGGTGELFF.

The rearrangement uses TRBV2 and TRBJ2-3, with 8 bases matching TRBD2. J gave up 4 bases and V 6 bases, and 15 bases lay outside the gene matches. In germline, CDR1 is SNHLY, CDR2 FYNNEI. The CDR3 runs 17 residues. In nucleotides, the CDR3 is TGTGCCAGCAGCAGACGGTATAGCGGGACGGGCGCAGATACGCAGTATTTT. As protein: CASSRRYSGTGADTQYF.

The chain has TRBV28 and TRBJ1-2, with 12 nucleotides matching TRBD1. V gave up 4 bases and J gave up 8 bases; unmatched junction bases: 14. Germline V gene sequence: CDR1 MDHEN, CDR2 SYDVKM. This CDR3 is built from 17 residues. The DNA of the CDR3 is TGTGCCAGCAGTTGCCCAAAACCGGGACAGGGGGCGGGAGGCTACACCTTC. Translating gives CASSCPKPGQGAGGYTF.

This chain joins TRBV5-1 and TRBJ2-3; D not resolved. This CDR3 contains 14 residues. Trimming removed 4 bases at V and 3 bases at J, with 12 bases between. Germline lookup yields CDR1 SGHRS and CDR2 YFSETQ. The CDR3 is CASSLGGKTDTQYF. CDR3 bases: TGCGCCAGCAGCCTGGGCGGAAAAACAGATACGCAGTATTTT.

The genes are TRBV28 and TRBJ1-2; 7 nucleotides match TRBD1. Germline V CDR1 and CDR2: MDHEN, SYDVKM. V dropped 4 bases and J dropped 10; count of bases not matched to a gene: 9. CDR3 length equals 13 residues. The CDR3 DNA follows: TGTGCCAGCAGTTACGGGACAGCAAACGCCTACACCTTC. Translating gives CASSYGTANAYTF.

The chain employs TRBV10-1 and TRBJ2-1, with 7 bases that match TRBD1. This CDR3 is built from 14 residues. V was clipped by 6 bases and J by 9 bases; unmatched bases: 11. CDR1 and CDR2 (germline): WNHNN, SYGVQD (reference sequence). This CDR3 reads CASSHRGFIGEQFF. In DNA, the CDR3 is TGCGCCAGCAGCCACAGGGGTTTTATCGGTGAGCAGTTCTTC.

The chain joins TRBV11-2 to TRBJ1-2; D is perhaps TRBD1 (6 bases). CDR1 and CDR2 from the germline V gene are SGHAT and FQNNGV. This CDR3 is 13 amino acids long. Trimming pared 8 bases from V and 4 bases from J, leaving 14 bases between. The CDR3 DNA sequence: TGTGCCAGCCGGACAGACGATCGCTATGGCTACACCTTC. It specifies CASRTDDRYGYTF.

This chain uses TRBV7-2 with TRBJ1-2, with D maybe TRBD1 (5 bases). V lost 5 bases to trimming and J lost 2 bases, with 15 bases between them. CDR3 length: 15 residues. The germline V gene encodes CDR1 SGHTA and CDR2 FQGNSA. The CDR3 here is CASSQGGEVNYGYTF. The CDR3 DNA sequence: TGTGCCAGCAGCCAGGGCGGGGAGGTGAACTATGGCTACACCTTC. The complete variable domain, with remaining parts taken from reference TRBV7-2 and TRBJ1-2, reads GAGVSQSPSNKVTEKGKDVELRCDPISGHTALYWYRQSLGQGLEFLIYFQGNSAPDKSGLPSDRFSAERTGGSVSTLTIQRTQQEDSAVYLCASSQGGEVNYGYTFGSGTRLTVV.

The chain couples TRBV7-9 to TRBJ2-1; unclear D gene. Trimming shortened V by 4 bases and J by 1 base, and 17 bases separated the two germline ends. Germline values: CDR1 SEHNR, CDR2 FQNEAQ (reference sequence). The CDR3 runs 17 residues. The CDR3 sequence: CASSSRYTAPSYNEQFF. The CDR3 nucleotides are TGTGCCAGCAGCTCCCGATACACCGCTCCATCCTACAATGAGCAGTTCTTC.

The rearrangement joins TRBV27 to TRBJ2-2, with TRBD2 identical over 7 bases. From germline, CDR1 is MNHEY and CDR2 SMNVEV (reference sequence). The CDR3 is made up of 17 amino acids. Trimming cost V 2 bases and J 5 bases; bases outside gene matches: 11. The CDR3, as DNA: TGTGCCAGCAGTTTACCCCGACTAGCTAGGGGTACCGGGGAGCTGTTTTTT. This translates into CASSLPRLARGTGELFF.

This sequence joins TRBV29-1 and TRBJ2-1; TRBD2 is a possible D gene (6 bases). Trimming took off 8 bases at V and 12 bases at J, with 17 bases between the two ends. The CDR3 is 11 residues long. Germline-derived CDR1 and CDR2 are SQVTM and ANQGSEA. The CDR3 sequence: CSTRAAGGQFF. The CDR3 DNA follows: TGCAGCACTAGAGCGGCCGGGGGGCAGTTCTTC.